The clone carrying this T cell receptor beta chain was recorded a few times. V dropped 8 bases and J dropped 5; count of bases not matched to a gene: 7. CDR1 and CDR2 from the germline V gene are SQVTM and ANQGSEA. The CDR3 runs 13 residues. Each of the sorted populations had a purity greater than 95%. This sample stems from a study of beta chain features in type 1 diabetes. The sequenced template was cDNA made from the entire isolated RNA. Regulatory, naive and central memory T cell samples averaged roughly 4 million reads. The data were produced by immunoSEQ multiplex PCR, yet TCRdb's version contains in-frame clones alone and is incomplete. This sample has 900,000 or so clones, with about 17% found just once.

Sequencing was done on a sample of naive CD4+ T cells from blood. The genes are TRBV29-1 and TRBJ1-1; 11 bases match TRBD1. The sequence was obtained from a woman aged 18 to 35 in good health. In DNA, the CDR3 is TGCAGCACCCGGGACAGGGGGTGGACTGAAGCTTTCTTT. This encodes CSTRDRGWTEAFF. Using reference TRBV29-1 and TRBJ1-1 for the parts outside the CDR3, the full variable domain is SAVISQKPSRDICQRGTSLTIQCQVDSQVTMMFWYRQQPGQSLTLIATANQGSEATYESGFVIDKFPISRPNLTFSTLTVSNMSPEDSSIYLCSTRDRGWTEAFFGQGTRLTVV.